This entry lists 9 T cell receptor beta chains sequenced from one sample in a study of blood T cell repertoires in COVID-19. The repertoire was sequenced with immunoSEQ multiplex PCR; TCRdb's copy has only in-frame clones and lacks some. This sample has 200,000 to 250,000 clones, with 80% to 90% found just once. Sequenced input: PBMCs or T cells enriched from blood (not recorded which). These receptors were collected from a woman aged 25 to 39 who had been exposed to COVID-19.

The chain uses TRBV15 and TRBJ2-7; tentatively, D is TRBD2 (5 bases). The V and J ends lost 1 base and 7 bases respectively, with 8 bases between them. Germline V lookup: CDR1 LNHNV, CDR2 YYDKDF (reference sequence). This CDR3 spans 12 amino acids. The DNA of the CDR3 is TGTGCCACCAGCAGAGTGAGGGAAGAGCAGTACTTC. It translates to CATSRVREEQYF.

This clone was recorded once. This rearrangement joins TRBV2 to TRBJ2-3; 9 nucleotides agree with TRBD2. The V and J ends lost 10 bases and 6 bases, in that order; junction bases with no gene match: 8. The CDR3 contains 13 residues. Germline CDR1 reads SNHLY; CDR2 reads FYNNEI. CDR3 in DNA: TGTGCCACCCAAGGGACTAGCTTGGATACGCAGTATTTT. It codes for CATQGTSLDTQYF.

The chain combines TRBV19 with TRBJ2-7, with a tentative D call TRBD1 (6 bases). CDR1 and CDR2 (germline): LNHDA, SQIVND (reference sequence). Trimming removed 5 bases at V and 2 bases at J, with 16 bases between. The CDR3 length is 15 residues. In DNA form, the CDR3 reads TGTGCCAGTAGTGCCCCAGGGGACGGTGCCTACGAGCAGTACTTC. Amino acids: CASSAPGDGAYEQYF.

This clone was seen a single time. This chain uses TRBV11-3 with TRBJ2-1; 9 bases align to TRBD1. V was clipped by 3 bases and J by 8 bases; unmatched bases: 8. The CDR3 runs to 15 residues. The germline V gene encodes CDR1 SGHNT and CDR2 YENEEA. CDR3: CASSFGTGLLDEQFF. In DNA, the CDR3 is TGTGCCAGCAGCTTTGGGACAGGGTTATTGGATGAGCAGTTCTTC. The full variable domain, completed using reference TRBV11-3 and TRBJ2-1, is EAGVVQSPRYKIIEKKQPVAFWCNPISGHNTLYWYLQNLGQGPELLIRYENEEAVDDSQLPKDRFSAERLKGVDSTLKIQPAELGDSAVYLCASSFGTGLLDEQFFGPGTRLTVL.

The genes are TRBV30 and TRBJ1-3, with D possibly matching TRBD1 (5 bases). Trimming took 0 bases from V and 0 from J, leaving 9 bases between them. CDR1 and CDR2 from the germline V gene are GTSNPN and SVGIG (reference sequence). The CDR3 runs 15 residues. The CDR3 sequence: CAWSVGTLSGNTIYF. The DNA for the CDR3 is TGTGCCTGGAGTGTTGGGACTCTCTCTGGAAACACCATATATTTT.

V is TRBV6-5 and J is TRBJ2-5, with D maybe TRBD1 (6 bases). Germline assignment: CDR1 MNHEY and CDR2 SVGAGI. V lost 7 bases and J 9 bases, leaving 21 bases between the germline ends. This CDR3 region has 14 residues. CDR3 loop: CASILDSSKGAQYF. The CDR3 coding sequence is TGTGCCAGCATACTGGACAGCAGTAAGGGGGCCCAGTACTTC.

This rearrangement joins TRBV2 to TRBJ2-5; D is unresolved. This CDR3 region has 12 residues. Trimming removed 6 bases from V and 1 base from J, with 6 bases in between. Germline values: CDR1 SNHLY, CDR2 FYNNEI. The CDR3 region is CASSLRQETQYF. The CDR3 coding sequence is TGTGCCAGCAGCCTTCGCCAAGAGACCCAGTACTTC. Full variable domain (outside the CDR3, taken from reference TRBV2 and TRBJ2-5): EPEVTQTPSHQVTQMGQEVILRCVPISNHLYFYWYRQILGQKVEFLVSFYNNEISEKSEIFDDQFSVERPDGSNFTLKIRSTKLEDSAMYFCASSLRQETQYFGPGTRLLVL.

J is TRBJ1-3 and V is TRBV18; D might be TRBD1 (5 bases). Trimming took off 3 bases at V and 0 bases at J, with 12 bases between the two ends. The CDR3 sequence is 16 residues long. Germline V gene data show CDR1 as KGHSH and CDR2 as LQKENI. The DNA for the CDR3 is TGTGCCAGCTCACCCCGGGGGTTTCTCTCTGGAAACACCATATATTTT. It encodes CASSPRGFLSGNTIYF.

Only one count was recorded for this clone. The V gene is TRBV5-1, the J gene TRBJ2-1; D is possibly TRBD2 (5 bases). V dropped 0 bases and J dropped 13 bases, with 11 bases sitting between them. The CDR3 runs 12 residues. Germline V CDR1 and CDR2: SGHRS, YFSETQ. The CDR3, as DNA: TGCGCCAGCAGCTTGGTGGCTAGCTTTCAGTTCTTC. Translated: CASSLVASFQFF.